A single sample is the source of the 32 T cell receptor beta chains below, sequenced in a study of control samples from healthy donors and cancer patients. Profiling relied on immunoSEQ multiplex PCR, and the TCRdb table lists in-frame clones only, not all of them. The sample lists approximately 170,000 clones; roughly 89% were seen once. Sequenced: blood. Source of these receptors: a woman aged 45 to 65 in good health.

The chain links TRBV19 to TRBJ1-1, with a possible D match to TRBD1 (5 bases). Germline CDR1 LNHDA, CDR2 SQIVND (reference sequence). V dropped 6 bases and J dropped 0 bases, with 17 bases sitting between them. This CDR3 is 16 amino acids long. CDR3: CASRGGVTAVNTEAFF. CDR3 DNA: TGTGCCAGTAGGGGGGGGGTGACAGCGGTGAACACTGAAGCTTTCTTT.

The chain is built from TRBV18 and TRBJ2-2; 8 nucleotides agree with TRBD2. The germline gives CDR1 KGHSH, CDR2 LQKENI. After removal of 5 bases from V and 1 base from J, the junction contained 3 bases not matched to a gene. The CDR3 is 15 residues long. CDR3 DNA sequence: TGTGCCAGCTCAATACTAGCGGTGAACACCGGGGAGCTGTTTTTT. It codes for CASSILAVNTGELFF.

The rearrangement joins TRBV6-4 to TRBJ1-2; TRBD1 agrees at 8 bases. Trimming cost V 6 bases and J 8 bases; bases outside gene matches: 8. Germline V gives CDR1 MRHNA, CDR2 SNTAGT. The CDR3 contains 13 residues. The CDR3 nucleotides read TGTGCCAGCAGACCCCAGGGGGCAGGGGGCTACACCTTC. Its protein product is CASRPQGAGGYTF.

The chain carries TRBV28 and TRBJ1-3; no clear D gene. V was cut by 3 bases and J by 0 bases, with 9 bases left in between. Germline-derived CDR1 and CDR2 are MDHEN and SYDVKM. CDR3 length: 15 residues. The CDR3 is CASSFVSSSGNTIYF. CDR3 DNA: TGTGCCAGCAGTTTCGTCTCCAGCTCTGGAAACACCATATATTTT.

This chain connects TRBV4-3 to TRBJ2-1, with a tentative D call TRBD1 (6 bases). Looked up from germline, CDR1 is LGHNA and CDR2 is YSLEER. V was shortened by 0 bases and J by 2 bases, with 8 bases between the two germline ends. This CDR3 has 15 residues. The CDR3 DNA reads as TGCGCCAGCAGCCAAGAAGGGACAACCTACAATGAGCAGTTCTTC. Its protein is CASSQEGTTYNEQFF.

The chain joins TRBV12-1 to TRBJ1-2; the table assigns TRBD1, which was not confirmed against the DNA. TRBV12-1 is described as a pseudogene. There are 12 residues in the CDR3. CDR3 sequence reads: CASTRDSYGYTF. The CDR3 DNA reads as TGTGCCAGCACTCGGGACAGTTATGGCTACACCTTC.

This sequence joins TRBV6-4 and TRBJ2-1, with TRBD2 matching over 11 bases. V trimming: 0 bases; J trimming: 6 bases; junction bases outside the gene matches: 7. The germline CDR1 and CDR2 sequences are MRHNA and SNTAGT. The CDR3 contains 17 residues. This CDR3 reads CASSDSKGLAGGNEQFF. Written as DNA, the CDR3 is TGTGCCAGCAGTGACTCGAAGGGGCTAGCGGGGGGCAATGAGCAGTTCTTC.

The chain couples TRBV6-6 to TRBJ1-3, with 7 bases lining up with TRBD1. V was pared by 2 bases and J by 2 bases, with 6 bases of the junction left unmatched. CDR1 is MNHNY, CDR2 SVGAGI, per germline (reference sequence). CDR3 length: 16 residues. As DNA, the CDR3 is TGTGCCAGCAGTTACGGACAGGTTCTTACTGGAAACACCATATATTTT. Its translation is CASSYGQVLTGNTIYF.

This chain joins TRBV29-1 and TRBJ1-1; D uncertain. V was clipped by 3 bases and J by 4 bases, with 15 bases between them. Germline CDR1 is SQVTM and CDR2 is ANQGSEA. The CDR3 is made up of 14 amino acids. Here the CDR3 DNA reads TGCAGCGTTGAGGGGAGGGTATTAGGCACTGAAGCTTTCTTT. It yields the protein CSVEGRVLGTEAFF. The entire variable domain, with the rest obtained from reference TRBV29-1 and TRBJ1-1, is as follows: SAVISQKPSRDICQRGTSLTIQCQVDSQVTMMFWYRQQPGQSLTLIATANQGSEATYESGFVIDKFPISRPNLTFSTLTVSNMSPEDSSIYLCSVEGRVLGTEAFFGQGTRLTVV.

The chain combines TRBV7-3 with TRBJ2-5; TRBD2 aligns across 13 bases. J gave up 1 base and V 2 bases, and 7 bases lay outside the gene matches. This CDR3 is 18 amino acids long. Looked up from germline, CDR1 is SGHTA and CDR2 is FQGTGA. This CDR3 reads CASSLGLAGVPTQETQYF. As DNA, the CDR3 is TGTGCCAGCAGCTTAGGACTAGCGGGAGTGCCCACCCAAGAGACCCAGTACTTC. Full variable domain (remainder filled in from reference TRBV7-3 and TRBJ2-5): GAGVSQTPSNKVTEKGKYVELRCDPISGHTALYWYRQSLGQGPEFLIYFQGTGAADDSGLPNDRFFAVRPEGSVSTLKIQRTERGDSAVYLCASSLGLAGVPTQETQYFGPGTRLLVL.

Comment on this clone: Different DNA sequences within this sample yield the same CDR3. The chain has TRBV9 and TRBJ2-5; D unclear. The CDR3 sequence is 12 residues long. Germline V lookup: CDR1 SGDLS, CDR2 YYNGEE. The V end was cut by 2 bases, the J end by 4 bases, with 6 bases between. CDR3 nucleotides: TGTGCCAGCAGCGTTAGAGGAGAGACCCAGTACTTC. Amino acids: CASSVRGETQYF.

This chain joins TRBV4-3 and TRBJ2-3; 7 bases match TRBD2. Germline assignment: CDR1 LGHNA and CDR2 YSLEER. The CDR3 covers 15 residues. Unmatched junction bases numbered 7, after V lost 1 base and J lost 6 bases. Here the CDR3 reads CASSQAPSGGDTQYF. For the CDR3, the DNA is TGCGCCAGCAGCCAAGCCCCTAGCGGAGGGGATACGCAGTATTTT.

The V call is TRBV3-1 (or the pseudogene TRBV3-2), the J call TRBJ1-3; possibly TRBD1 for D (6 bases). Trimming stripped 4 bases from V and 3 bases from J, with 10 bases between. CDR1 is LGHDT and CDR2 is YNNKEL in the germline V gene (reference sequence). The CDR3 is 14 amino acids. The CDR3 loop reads CASSRLQGGNTIYF. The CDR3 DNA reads TGTGCCAGCAGCCGCTTACAGGGTGGAAACACCATATATTTT.

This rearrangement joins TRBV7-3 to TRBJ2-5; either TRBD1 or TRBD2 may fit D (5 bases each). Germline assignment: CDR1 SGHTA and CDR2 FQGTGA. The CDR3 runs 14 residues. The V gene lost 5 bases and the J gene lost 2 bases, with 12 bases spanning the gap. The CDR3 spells CASSPTGRQETQYF. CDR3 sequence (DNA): TGTGCCAGCAGCCCCACGGGACGGCAAGAGACCCAGTACTTC.

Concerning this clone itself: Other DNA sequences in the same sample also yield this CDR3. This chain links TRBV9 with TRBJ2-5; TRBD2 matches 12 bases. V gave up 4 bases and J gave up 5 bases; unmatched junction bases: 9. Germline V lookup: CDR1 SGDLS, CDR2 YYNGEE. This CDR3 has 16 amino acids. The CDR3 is CASSPRLAGARETQYF. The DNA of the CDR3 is TGTGCCAGCAGCCCACGACTAGCGGGAGCTCGCGAGACCCAGTACTTC. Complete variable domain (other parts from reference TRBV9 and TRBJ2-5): DSGVTQTPKHLITATGQRVTLRCSPRSGDLSVYWYQQSLDQGLQFLIQYYNGEERAKGNILERFSAQQFPDLHSELNLSSLELGDSALYFCASSPRLAGARETQYFGPGTRLLVL.

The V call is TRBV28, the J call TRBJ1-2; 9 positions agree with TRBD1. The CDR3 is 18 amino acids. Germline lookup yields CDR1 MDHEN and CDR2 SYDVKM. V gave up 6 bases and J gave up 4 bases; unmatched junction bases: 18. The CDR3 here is CASRGAGTGTSRGYGYTF. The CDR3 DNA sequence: TGTGCCAGCAGGGGGGCGGGGACAGGGACCTCTCGGGGCTATGGCTACACCTTC.

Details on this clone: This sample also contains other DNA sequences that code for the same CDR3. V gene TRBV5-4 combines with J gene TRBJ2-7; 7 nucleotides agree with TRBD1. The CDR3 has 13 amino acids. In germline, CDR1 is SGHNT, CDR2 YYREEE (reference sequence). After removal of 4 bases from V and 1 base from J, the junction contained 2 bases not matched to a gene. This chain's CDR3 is CASSPGQSYEQYF. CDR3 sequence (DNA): TGTGCCAGCAGCCCGGGACAGTCCTACGAGCAGTACTTC. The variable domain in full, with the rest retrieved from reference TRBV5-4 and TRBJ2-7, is ETGVTQSPTHLIKTRGQQVTLRCSSQSGHNTVSWYQQALGQGPQFIFQYYREEENGRGNFPPRFSGLQFPNYSSELNVNALELDDSALYLCASSPGQSYEQYFGPGTRLTVT.

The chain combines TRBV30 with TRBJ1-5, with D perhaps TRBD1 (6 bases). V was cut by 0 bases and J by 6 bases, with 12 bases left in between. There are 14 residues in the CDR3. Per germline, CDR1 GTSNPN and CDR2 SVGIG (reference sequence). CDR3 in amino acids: CAWSVGTGRQPQHF. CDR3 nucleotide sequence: TGTGCCTGGAGTGTAGGTACAGGGCGTCAGCCCCAGCATTTT.

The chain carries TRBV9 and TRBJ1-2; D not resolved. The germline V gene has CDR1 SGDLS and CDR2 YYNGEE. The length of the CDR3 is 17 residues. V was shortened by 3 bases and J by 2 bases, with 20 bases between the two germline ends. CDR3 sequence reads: CASSAPRVLGRNYGYTF. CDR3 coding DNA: TGTGCCAGCAGCGCGCCGAGGGTTTTAGGGAGAAACTATGGCTACACCTTC. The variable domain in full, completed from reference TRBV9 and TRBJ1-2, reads DSGVTQTPKHLITATGQRVTLRCSPRSGDLSVYWYQQSLDQGLQFLIQYYNGEERAKGNILERFSAQQFPDLHSELNLSSLELGDSALYFCASSAPRVLGRNYGYTFGSGTRLTVV.

CDR3 region: CAWSHGRVGEKLFF. The CDR3, as DNA: TGTGCCTGGAGCCACGGCAGGGTGGGAGAAAAACTGTTTTTT. The rearrangement links TRBV30 to TRBJ1-4; TRBD1 is a possible D gene (5 bases). The V end was cut by 3 bases, the J end by 8 bases, with 16 bases between. CDR3 length: 14 amino acids. Germline CDR1 is GTSNPN and CDR2 is SVGIG (reference sequence). Full variable domain (remainder filled in from reference TRBV30 and TRBJ1-4): SQTIHQWPATLVQPVGSPLSLECTVEGTSNPNLYWYRQAAGRGLQLLFYSVGIGQISSEVPQNLSASRPQDRQFILSSKKLLLSDSGFYLCAWSHGRVGEKLFFGSGTQLSVL.

The CDR3 DNA reads TGTGCCAGCAGCAAAGCGGGAACGAACACTGAAGCTTTCTTT. Its translation: CASSKAGTNTEAFF. The chain carries TRBV21-1 and TRBJ1-1. TRBV21-1 is listed as a pseudogene. The CDR3 has 14 amino acids.

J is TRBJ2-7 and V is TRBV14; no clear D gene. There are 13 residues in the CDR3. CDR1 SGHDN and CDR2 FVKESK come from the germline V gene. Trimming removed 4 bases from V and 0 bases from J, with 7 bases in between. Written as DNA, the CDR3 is TGTGCCAGCAGCCCCCGGGTCTCCTACGAGCAGTACTTC. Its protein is CASSPRVSYEQYF.

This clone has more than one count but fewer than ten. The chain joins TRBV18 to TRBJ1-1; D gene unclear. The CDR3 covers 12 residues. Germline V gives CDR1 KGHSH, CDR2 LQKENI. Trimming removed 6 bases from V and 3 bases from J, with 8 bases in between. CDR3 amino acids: CASSRTDTEAFF. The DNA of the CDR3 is TGTGCCAGCTCTCGGACGGACACTGAAGCTTTCTTT.

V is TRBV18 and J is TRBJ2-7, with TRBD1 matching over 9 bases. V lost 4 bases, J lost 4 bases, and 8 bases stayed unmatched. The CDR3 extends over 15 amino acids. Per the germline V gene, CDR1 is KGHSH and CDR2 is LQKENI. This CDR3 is CASSLPGTGWYEQYF. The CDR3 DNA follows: TGTGCCAGCTCACTACCCGGGACAGGGTGGTACGAGCAGTACTTC.

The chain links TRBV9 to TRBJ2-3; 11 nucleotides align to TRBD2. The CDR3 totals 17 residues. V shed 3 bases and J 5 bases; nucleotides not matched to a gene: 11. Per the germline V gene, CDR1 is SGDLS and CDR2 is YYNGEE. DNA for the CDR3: TGTGCCAGCAGCGCAGATTATAGCGGGGGGGCCATAGATACGCAGTATTTT. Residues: CASSADYSGGAIDTQYF.

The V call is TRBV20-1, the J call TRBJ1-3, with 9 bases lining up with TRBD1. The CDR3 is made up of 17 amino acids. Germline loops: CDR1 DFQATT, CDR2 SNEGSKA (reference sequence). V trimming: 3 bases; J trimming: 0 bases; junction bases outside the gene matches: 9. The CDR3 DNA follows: TGCAGTGCTAGTTTGGGACAGGGCTTTTACTCTGGAAACACCATATATTTT. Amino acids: CSASLGQGFYSGNTIYF.

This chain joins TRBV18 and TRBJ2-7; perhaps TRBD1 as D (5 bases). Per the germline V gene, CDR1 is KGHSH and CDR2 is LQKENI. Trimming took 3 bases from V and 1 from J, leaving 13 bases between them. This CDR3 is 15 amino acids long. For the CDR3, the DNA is TGTGCCAGCTCACCGCAGGGTCTTATGTCCTACGAGCAGTACTTC. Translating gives CASSPQGLMSYEQYF.

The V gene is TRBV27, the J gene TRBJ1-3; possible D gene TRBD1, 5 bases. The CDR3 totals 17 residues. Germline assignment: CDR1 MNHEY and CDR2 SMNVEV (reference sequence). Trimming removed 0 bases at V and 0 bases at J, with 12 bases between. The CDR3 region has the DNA TGTGCCAGCAGTTTATCGGGGCACGGGGGCTCTGGAAACACCATATATTTT. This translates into CASSLSGHGGSGNTIYF.

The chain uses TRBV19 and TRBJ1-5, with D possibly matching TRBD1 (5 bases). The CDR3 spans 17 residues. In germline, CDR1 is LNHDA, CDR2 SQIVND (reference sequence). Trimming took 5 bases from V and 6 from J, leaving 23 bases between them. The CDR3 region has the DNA TGTGCCAGTAGTTTCCCTCCGGGTTCGGCAGGGACTCAGCCCCAGCATTTT. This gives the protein CASSFPPGSAGTQPQHF.

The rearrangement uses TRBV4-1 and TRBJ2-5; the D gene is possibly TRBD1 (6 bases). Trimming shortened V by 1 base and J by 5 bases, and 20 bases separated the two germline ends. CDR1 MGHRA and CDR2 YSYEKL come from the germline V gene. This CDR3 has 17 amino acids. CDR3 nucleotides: TGCGCCAGCAGCCAAGGGACGGCCTTGGGGGCTGGGGAGACCCAGTACTTC. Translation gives CASSQGTALGAGETQYF.

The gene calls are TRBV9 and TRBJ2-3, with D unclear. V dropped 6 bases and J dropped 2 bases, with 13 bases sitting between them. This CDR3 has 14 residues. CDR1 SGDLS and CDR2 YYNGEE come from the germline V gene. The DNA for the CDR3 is TGTGCCAGCATGCCTGAGGCCAACACAGATACGCAGTATTTT. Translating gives CASMPEANTDTQYF.

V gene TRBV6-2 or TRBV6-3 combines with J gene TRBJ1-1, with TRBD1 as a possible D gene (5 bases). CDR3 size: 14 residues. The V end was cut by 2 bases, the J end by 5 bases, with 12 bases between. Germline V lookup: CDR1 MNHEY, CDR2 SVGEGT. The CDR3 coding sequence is TGTGCCAGCAGTTACAATGACGGGACGACTGAAGCTTTCTTT. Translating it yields CASSYNDGTTEAFF.